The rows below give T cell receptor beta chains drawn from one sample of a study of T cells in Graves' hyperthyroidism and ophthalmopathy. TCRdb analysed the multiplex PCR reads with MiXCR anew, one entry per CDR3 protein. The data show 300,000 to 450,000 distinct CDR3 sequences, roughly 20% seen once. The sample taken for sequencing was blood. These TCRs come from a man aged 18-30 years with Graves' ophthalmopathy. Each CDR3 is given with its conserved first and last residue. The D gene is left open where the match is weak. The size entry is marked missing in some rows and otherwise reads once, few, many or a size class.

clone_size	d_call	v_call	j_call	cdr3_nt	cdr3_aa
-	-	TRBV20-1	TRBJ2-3	TGCAGTGCTAGTCAGCGTCCAGATACGCAGTATTTT	CSASQRPDTQYF
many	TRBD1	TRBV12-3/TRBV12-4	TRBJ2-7	TGTGCCAGCAGTTTAGGACAGGGGGCCCACGAGCAGTACTTC	CASSLGQGAHEQYF
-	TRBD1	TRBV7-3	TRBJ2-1	TGTGCCAGCAGCAACCAGGACAGGGGATACAATGAGCAGTTCTTC	CASSNQDRGYNEQFF
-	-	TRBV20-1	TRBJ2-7	TGCAGTGTAGGAAGGAACTACGAGCAGTACTTC	CSVGRNYEQYF
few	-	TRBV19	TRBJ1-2	TGTGCCAGTAGTAACCGAGGCGGCTACACCTTC	CASSNRGGYTF
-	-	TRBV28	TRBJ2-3	TGTGCCAGCAGTTTTCGTCAATACACTGGGGCGGGGAGCACAGATACGCAGTATTTT	CASSFRQYTGAGSTDTQYF
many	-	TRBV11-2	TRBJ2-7	TGTGCCAGCAGCTTAGTAGGGGAACTCTACGAGCAGTACTTC	CASSLVGELYEQYF
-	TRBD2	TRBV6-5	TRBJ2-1	TGTGCCAGCAGTTACGGCCCAACGGGGGGAAACAATGAGCAGTTCTTC	CASSYGPTGGNNEQFF
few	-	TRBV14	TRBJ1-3	TGTGCCAGCAGCCAAGATTGGGGAACTGGAAACACCATATATTTT	CASSQDWGTGNTIYF
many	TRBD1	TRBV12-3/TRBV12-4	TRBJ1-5	TGTGCCAGCCAGGGGGTCGGAGGTCAGCCCCAGCATTTT	CASQGVGGQPQHF
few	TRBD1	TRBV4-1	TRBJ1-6	TGCGCCAGCAGCCAAGATCCGACAGGGGTGTCACCCCTCCACTTT	CASSQDPTGVSPLHF
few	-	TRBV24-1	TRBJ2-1	TGTGCCACCCTAGATTCGGTCAGCGATGAGCAGTTCTTC	CATLDSVSDEQFF